Following are 27 T cell receptor beta chains from one sample sequenced in a study of shared clonotypes between healthy human individuals. CD8 cells regarded as naive lacked CD45RO, were positively chosen for CCR7, and omitted terminally differentiated effector memory CD45RA+ cells. Only in-frame clones appear in the TCRdb table, and some are missing; sequencing was by immunoSEQ multiplex PCR. The repertoire holds some 800,000 clones, with around 93% as singletons. Sequences were obtained from naive CD8+ T cells sorted from blood. These receptors were obtained from a man in his thirties or forties in good health.

J is TRBJ2-1 and V is TRBV28; 12 bases fit TRBD2. With V trimmed by 5 bases and J by 7 bases, 6 bases remained unmatched. The germline CDR1 and CDR2 sequences are MDHEN and SYDVKM. There are 15 residues in the CDR3. The CDR3 loop reads CASSVLAGGENEQFF. Written as DNA, the CDR3 is TGTGCCAGCAGTGTACTAGCGGGGGGAGAAAATGAGCAGTTCTTC.

This clone was observed a single time. The gene calls are TRBV7-9 and TRBJ2-2; D is perhaps TRBD1 or TRBD2 (6 bases each). CDR3 length equals 13 residues. Trimming removed 8 bases at V and 4 bases at J, with 11 bases between. Germline V gene data show CDR1 as SEHNR and CDR2 as FQNEAQ (reference sequence). CDR3 sequence: CASGGGSTGELFF. In nucleotides, the CDR3 is TGTGCCAGCGGAGGGGGTTCCACCGGGGAGCTGTTTTTT.

The CDR3 region is CASSVSGGGNQPQHF. Here the CDR3 DNA reads TGTGCCAGCAGTGTCTCTGGGGGGGGCAATCAGCCCCAGCATTTT. This sequence joins TRBV27 and TRBJ1-5; tentative D call: TRBD1 (5 bases). The germline V gene encodes CDR1 MNHEY and CDR2 SMNVEV (reference sequence). The CDR3 totals 15 residues. The germline V and J ends were trimmed by 5 bases and 2 bases, with 13 bases remaining between them.

This chain connects TRBV27 to TRBJ2-7, with a possible D match to TRBD2 (6 bases). The V gene lost 2 bases and the J gene lost 4 bases, with 15 bases spanning the gap. This CDR3 has 15 residues. Germline lookup yields CDR1 MNHEY and CDR2 SMNVEV (reference sequence). In DNA, the CDR3 is TGTGCCAGCAGTTTAGGGGGGACTCCAGTTTACGAGCAGTACTTC. Amino acids: CASSLGGTPVYEQYF.

The rearrangement joins TRBV5-4 to TRBJ2-1, with D perhaps matching TRBD2 (5 bases). Trimming cost V 0 bases and J 5 bases, with 12 bases left between them. The CDR3 runs to 15 residues. CDR1 SGHNT and CDR2 YYREEE come from the germline V gene (reference sequence). The CDR3 here is CASSLEVAPNNEQFF. The CDR3 region has the DNA TGTGCCAGCAGCTTGGAGGTAGCGCCCAACAATGAGCAGTTCTTC.

This chain uses TRBV6-1 with TRBJ2-1, with 9 bases identical to TRBD1. The CDR3 runs 15 residues. V shed 5 bases, J shed 1 base, and the junction held 3 bases outside the gene matches. Germline CDR1 and CDR2: MNHNS and SASEGT. The CDR3 sequence is CASSFGQGSYNEQFF. CDR3 DNA sequence: TGTGCCAGCAGTTTCGGACAGGGGTCCTACAATGAGCAGTTCTTC.

V gene TRBV9 combines with J gene TRBJ2-1; 7 positions agree with TRBD1. With 3 bases clipped from V and 3 bases from J, the junction kept 9 bases outside the gene matches. In germline, CDR1 is SGDLS, CDR2 YYNGEE. The CDR3 has 16 residues. The DNA of the CDR3 is TGTGCCAGCAGCGAAGACAGGGACAGTTACTACAATGAGCAGTTCTTC. This sequence encodes CASSEDRDSYYNEQFF.

This rearrangement joins TRBV25-1 to TRBJ2-1; D gene unclear. CDR1 is MGHDK, CDR2 SYGVNS, per germline. Trimming removed 3 bases at V and 12 bases at J, with 9 bases between. This CDR3 is 11 amino acids long. The CDR3 spells CASSDEVAQFF. CDR3 nucleotide sequence: TGTGCCAGCAGTGACGAGGTCGCGCAGTTCTTC. Variable domain in full (rest from reference TRBV25-1 and TRBJ2-1): EADIYQTPRYLVIGTGKKITLECSQTMGHDKMYWYQQDPGMELHLIHYSYGVNSTEKGDLSSESTVSRIRTEHFPLTLESARPSHTSQYLCASSDEVAQFFGPGTRLTVL.

This clone is a singleton in its sample. The sample has other DNA sequences that encode this CDR3 too. This chain links TRBV4-1 with TRBJ2-2; no clear D gene. Trimming removed 1 base at V and 0 bases at J, with 3 bases between. Germline V gene sequence: CDR1 MGHRA, CDR2 YSYEKL. This CDR3 is 14 amino acids long. CDR3 in amino acids: CASSQGANTGELFF. The CDR3 coding sequence is TGCGCCAGCAGCCAAGGGGCGAACACCGGGGAGCTGTTTTTT.

The rearrangement links TRBV30 to TRBJ2-5; the D is unclear. CDR1 GTSNPN and CDR2 SVGIG come from the germline V gene (reference sequence). Deletions cut 2 bases from V and 5 bases from J, with 12 bases between. The CDR3 covers 13 residues. CDR3 residues: CAWSLSVGETQYF. The CDR3 region has the DNA TGTGCCTGGAGTTTGAGCGTCGGGGAGACCCAGTACTTC.

This clone was observed a few times. The chain employs TRBV19 and TRBJ1-5; possibly TRBD1 for D (6 bases). Trimming cost V 3 bases and J 4 bases, with 16 bases left between them. The CDR3 runs 16 residues. Germline CDR1 and CDR2: LNHDA and SQIVND (reference sequence). CDR3 loop: CASSMSRQAWNQPQHF. The CDR3 DNA follows: TGTGCCAGTAGTATGAGCCGACAGGCCTGGAATCAGCCCCAGCATTTT.

V usage is TRBV7-9 and J usage is TRBJ2-1; TRBD2 agrees at 8 bases. CDR3 length: 19 residues. V shed 5 bases, J shed 4 bases, and the junction held 19 bases outside the gene matches. Germline-derived CDR1 and CDR2 are SEHNR and FQNEAQ (reference sequence). CDR3 region: CASSPPSGSGIPGYNEQFF. The CDR3 coding sequence is TGTGCCAGCAGCCCACCTTCAGGTAGCGGGATTCCTGGATACAATGAGCAGTTCTTC. The variable domain in full, completed from reference TRBV7-9 and TRBJ2-1, reads DTGVSQNPRHKITKRGQNVTFRCDPISEHNRLYWYRQTLGQGPEFLTYFQNEAQLEKSRLLSDRFSAERPKGSFSTLEIQRTEQGDSAMYLCASSPPSGSGIPGYNEQFFGPGTRLTVL.

The V gene is TRBV4-1, the J gene TRBJ2-7; 8 nucleotides align to TRBD1. The trim removed 4 bases at V and 3 bases at J, leaving 8 bases unmatched. CDR3 size: 15 residues. Germline lookup yields CDR1 MGHRA and CDR2 YSYEKL. CDR3 loop: CASSLDKTGVYEQYF. The CDR3 DNA is TGCGCCAGCAGCCTAGACAAGACAGGGGTCTACGAGCAGTACTTC.

The rearrangement uses TRBV9 and TRBJ1-3; 9 nucleotides align to TRBD1. The CDR3 extends over 19 amino acids. Germline values: CDR1 SGDLS, CDR2 YYNGEE. J was trimmed by 2 bases and V by 1 base; bases with no gene match: 13. The CDR3 DNA reads TGTGCCAGCAGCGTACAACGGACAGGGGATCCGCGTACTGGAAACACCATATATTTT. Protein sequence: CASSVQRTGDPRTGNTIYF.

This clone was counted a single time. The V gene is TRBV23-1, the J gene TRBJ2-1; D remains unclear. TRBV23-1 is an ORF, and what it does is uncertain. V was shortened by 1 base and J by 0 bases, with 13 bases between the two germline ends. The CDR3 spans 17 residues. The CDR3: CASSQFVDALSYNEQFF. The CDR3 region has the DNA TGCGCCAGCAGTCAATTTGTAGACGCCCTCTCCTACAATGAGCAGTTCTTC.

This clone was counted a single time. V and J are TRBV7-9 and TRBJ2-3; no clear D. This CDR3 is built from 13 residues. V was shortened by 5 bases and J by 4 bases, with 10 bases between the two germline ends. The germline V gene has CDR1 SEHNR and CDR2 FQNEAQ (reference sequence). The CDR3 loop is CASSPHFPDTQYF. DNA of the CDR3: TGTGCCAGCAGCCCGCATTTCCCAGATACGCAGTATTTT.

This clone was recorded once. The rearrangement joins TRBV18 to TRBJ2-1; no clear D gene. In germline, CDR1 is KGHSH, CDR2 LQKENI. The CDR3 has 13 amino acids. Between the trimmed V and J ends, which lost 8 bases and 0 bases, there was a span of 8 bases. This chain's CDR3 is CASLQSSYNEQFF. As DNA, the CDR3 is TGTGCCAGCCTACAAAGCTCCTACAATGAGCAGTTCTTC.

The chain joins TRBV7-8 to TRBJ1-2; no clear D gene. This CDR3 comprises 15 residues. Germline V gene sequence: CDR1 SGHVS, CDR2 FQNEAQ. V was trimmed by 7 bases and J by 7 bases, leaving 22 bases between them. The CDR3 region is CASTRTRGGRSGYTF. The DNA for the CDR3 is TGTGCCAGCACCCGAACCCGAGGAGGTCGGTCTGGCTACACCTTC.

A few counts support this clone. This sequence joins TRBV10-1 and TRBJ2-1; 8 nucleotides align to TRBD1. Germline V lookup: CDR1 WNHNN, CDR2 SYGVQD (reference sequence). The CDR3 has 18 amino acids. With V trimmed by 1 base and J by 6 bases, 14 bases remained unmatched. The CDR3 DNA sequence: TGCGCCAGCAGTGAGTTTCTTTATTCGGACAGGGACCCCAATGAGCAGTTCTTC. This gives the protein CASSEFLYSDRDPNEQFF.

In this sample, this clone turned up once. The CDR3 DNA reads as TGTGCCAGCAGCGATGGGGTTGTGGGACAGGGCGCAATGGGGCAGTTCTTC. Translation gives CASSDGVVGQGAMGQFF. The chain carries TRBV5-8 and TRBJ2-1, with 9 bases identical to TRBD1. CDR3 length: 17 amino acids. The V segment lost 4 bases and the J segment 12 bases; nucleotides outside the gene matches: 20. Germline V CDR1 and CDR2: SGHTS, YDEGEE.

The chain has TRBV27 and TRBJ2-7; 7 bases fit TRBD2. Germline CDR1 is MNHEY and CDR2 is SMNVEV (reference sequence). The CDR3 contains 16 residues. J gave up 5 bases and V 4 bases, and 14 bases lay outside the gene matches. The CDR3 loop reads CASSSSAGAAPDEQYF. The CDR3 nucleotides read TGTGCCAGCAGTTCATCCGCGGGAGCCGCCCCCGACGAGCAGTACTTC.

The chain recombines TRBV5-6 with TRBJ2-3, with 13 bases fitting TRBD2. The germline gives CDR1 SGHDT, CDR2 YYEEEE. The V gene end was trimmed by 4 bases and the J gene end by 4 bases; junction bases not matched to a gene: 6. There are 16 residues in the CDR3. As DNA, the CDR3 is TGTGCCAGCAGCGGGACTAGCGGGATCGACTCAGATACGCAGTATTTT. Translation gives CASSGTSGIDSDTQYF.

This chain connects TRBV10-2 to TRBJ2-7; 9 bases are shared with TRBD2. The CDR3 runs 15 residues. J was trimmed by 4 bases and V by 1 base; bases with no gene match: 5. The V gene's germline CDR1 is WSHSY and CDR2 SAAADI. CDR3 DNA: TGCGCCAGCAGTGAGTTTAGCGGGAGCAGGTACGAGCAGTACTTC. Translated, it gives CASSEFSGSRYEQYF.

J is TRBJ2-3 and V is TRBV6-5, with D unresolved. CDR3 length: 14 amino acids. Trimming cost V 2 bases and J 4 bases, with 10 bases left between them. The germline V gene has CDR1 MNHEY and CDR2 SVGAGI. CDR3 nucleotide sequence: TGTGCCAGCAGTTACAGACTCCCCCCAGATACGCAGTATTTT. Translated: CASSYRLPPDTQYF.

The chain uses TRBV2 and TRBJ2-7, with 11 bases aligning to TRBD1. The CDR3 sequence is 12 residues long. V was clipped by 8 bases and J by 6 bases; unmatched bases: 3. Germline loops: CDR1 SNHLY, CDR2 FYNNEI. The CDR3 nucleotides read TGTGCCAGCCGGGGACAGGGGGTCGAGCAGTACTTC. Encoded protein: CASRGQGVEQYF. Drawing the rest from reference TRBV2 and TRBJ2-7, the complete variable domain is EPEVTQTPSHQVTQMGQEVILRCVPISNHLYFYWYRQILGQKVEFLVSFYNNEISEKSEIFDDQFSVERPDGSNFTLKIRSTKLEDSAMYFCASRGQGVEQYFGPGTRLTVT.

This clone was detected once. J is TRBJ2-7 and V is TRBV7-6; TRBD2 might be the D (6 bases). CDR3 length: 15 residues. The germline V gene has CDR1 SGHVS and CDR2 FNYEAQ. V was clipped by 5 bases and J by 1 base, with 15 bases between them. CDR3 sequence (DNA): TGTGCCAGCAGCCTTTATAGCGGTAGTTCCTACGAGCAGTACTTC. Protein sequence: CASSLYSGSSYEQYF.

The rearrangement joins TRBV9 to TRBJ1-3; unclear D gene. V was clipped by 3 bases and J by 4 bases, with 14 bases between them. The germline V gene encodes CDR1 SGDLS and CDR2 YYNGEE. This CDR3 region has 15 residues. The chain's CDR3 is CASSARTGSGNTIYF. CDR3 nucleotide sequence: TGTGCCAGCAGCGCGCGTACGGGGTCCGGAAACACCATATATTTT. Supplemented by reference TRBV9 and TRBJ1-3, the full variable domain reads DSGVTQTPKHLITATGQRVTLRCSPRSGDLSVYWYQQSLDQGLQFLIQYYNGEERAKGNILERFSAQQFPDLHSELNLSSLELGDSALYFCASSARTGSGNTIYFGEGSWLTVV.